This paragraph covers one T cell receptor beta chain sequence. This specimen comes from a study of blood T cell repertoires in COVID-19. About the research overall: Material from acute and convalescent COVID-19 was sourced from the United States, Italy and Spain.

V lost 5 bases to trimming and J lost 11 bases; unmatched junction nucleotides: 14. This CDR3 has 15 amino acids. Germline V gene sequence: CDR1 SGHAT, CDR2 FQNNGV. The method was immunoSEQ multiplex PCR; TCRdb's version includes in-frame clones alone and lacks a portion of them. Of 250,000 to 400,000 clones in the sample, about nine tenths were seen once. V usage is TRBV11-2 and J usage is TRBJ1-1, with 10 bases matching TRBD1. This clonotype was obtained from a man in his 60s who had recovered from COVID-19. Sequencing used PBMCs or T cells enriched from blood (not recorded which). The CDR3 bases are TGTGCCAGCAGCCGGACGGTTACCGGGACAGGGGCCGCTTTCTTT. Translating it yields CASSRTVTGTGAAFF.